Reported below is one T cell receptor (beta chain). Sequencing was performed with immunoSEQ multiplex PCR; in TCRdb, only in-frame clones are kept and a portion is missing. The sample has about 12,000 clones, 55% to 85% seen once. The data originate from a study of blood T cell repertoires in COVID-19. At the level of the study: Acute and convalescent COVID-19 specimens originated in the United States, Italy and Spain. PBMCs, B-cell-depleted T cells, or T cells were the source of the cDNA or gDNA that made up the material.

Germline trimming cut 3 bases from V and 5 bases from J; bases unmatched to any gene: 2. The CDR3 spans 13 residues. Germline V gene data show CDR1 as SQVTM and CDR2 as ANQGSEA. The sequenced sample consisted of peripheral blood. The J gene is TRBJ2-7, the V gene TRBV29-1; 12 bases match TRBD2. The sequence came from a man aged 55 to 69 with COVID-19, enrolled during active disease. The CDR3 reads CSVEPSGGDEQYF. CDR3 nucleotide sequence: TGCAGCGTTGAGCCTAGCGGGGGGGACGAGCAGTACTTC.